This TCR beta chain appears in the sequencing data of a study of CD8+CD57+ T cells in acquired aplastic anemia. Background on the study: CD4+ and CD8+ cells, once sorted, gave DNA averaging about 3.4 ug.

Notes on the study in general: Patients had fewer than 35 CD8+ CDR3 sequences in common with controls (the shared set).

Germline CDR1 and CDR2: SEHNR and FQNEAQ (reference sequence). With termini counted, the CDR3 has 12 amino acids. Genomic DNA served as template for TCR beta VDJ and CDR3 profiling. MiXCR, applied by TCRdb to the reads, yields one record per CDR3 protein. The repertoire has about 260,000 distinct CDR3 sequences, 65% to 90% of them found once; the top ten carry approximately 40%. All sequencing subjects had displayed CD8+CD57+ cell expansion on flow cytometry. Each of the patients presented with severe acquired aplastic anemia. Only one count was recorded for this clonotype. Its antigen is unidentified. The CDR3 does not end in the conserved phenylalanine or tryptophan, so this is likely a read error. It is unclear where the CDR3 begins or ends on the DNA, so no DNA is shown, and the CDR3 is as TCRdb lists it.

V usage is TRBV7-9 and J usage is TRBJ2-2. The sequence came from a human donor with aplastic anemia. The sequenced sample was sorted CD4+, CD8+, or CD8+CD57+ T cells (not recorded which) from PBMCs. CDR3 in amino acids: CASSSARTNGFY.